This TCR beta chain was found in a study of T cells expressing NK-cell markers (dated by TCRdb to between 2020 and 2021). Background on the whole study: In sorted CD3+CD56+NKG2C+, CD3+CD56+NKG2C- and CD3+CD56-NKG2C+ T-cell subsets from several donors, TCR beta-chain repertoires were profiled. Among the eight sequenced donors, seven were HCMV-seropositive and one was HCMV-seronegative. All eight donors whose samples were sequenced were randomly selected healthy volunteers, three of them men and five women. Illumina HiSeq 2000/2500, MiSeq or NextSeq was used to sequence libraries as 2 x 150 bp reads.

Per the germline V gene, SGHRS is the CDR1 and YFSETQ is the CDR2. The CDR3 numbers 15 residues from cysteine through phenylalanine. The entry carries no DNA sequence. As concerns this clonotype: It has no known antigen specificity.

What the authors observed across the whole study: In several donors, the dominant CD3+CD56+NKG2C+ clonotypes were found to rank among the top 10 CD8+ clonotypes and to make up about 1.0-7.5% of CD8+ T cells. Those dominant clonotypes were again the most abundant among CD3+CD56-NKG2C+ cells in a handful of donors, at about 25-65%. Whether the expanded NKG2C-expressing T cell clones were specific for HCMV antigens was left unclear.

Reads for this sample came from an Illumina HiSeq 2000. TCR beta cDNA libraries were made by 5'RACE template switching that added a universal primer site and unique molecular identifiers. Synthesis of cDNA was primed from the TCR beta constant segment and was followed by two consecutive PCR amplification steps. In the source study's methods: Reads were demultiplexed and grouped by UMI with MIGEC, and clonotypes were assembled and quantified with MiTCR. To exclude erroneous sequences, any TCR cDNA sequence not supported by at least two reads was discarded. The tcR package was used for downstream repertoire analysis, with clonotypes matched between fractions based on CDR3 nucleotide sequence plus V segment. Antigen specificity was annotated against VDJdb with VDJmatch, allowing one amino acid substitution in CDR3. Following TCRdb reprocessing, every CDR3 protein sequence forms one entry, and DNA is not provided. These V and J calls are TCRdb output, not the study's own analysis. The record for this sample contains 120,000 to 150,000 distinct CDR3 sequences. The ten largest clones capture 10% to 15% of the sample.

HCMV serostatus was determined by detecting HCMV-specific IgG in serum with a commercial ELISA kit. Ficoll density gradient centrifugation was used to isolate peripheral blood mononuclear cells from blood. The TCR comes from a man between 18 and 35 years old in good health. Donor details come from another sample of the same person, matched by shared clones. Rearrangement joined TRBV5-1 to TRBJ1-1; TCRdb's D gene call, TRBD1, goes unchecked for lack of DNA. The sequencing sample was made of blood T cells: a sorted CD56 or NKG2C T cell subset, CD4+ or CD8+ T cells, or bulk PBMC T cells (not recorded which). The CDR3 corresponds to CASRAAGTGHTEAFF.